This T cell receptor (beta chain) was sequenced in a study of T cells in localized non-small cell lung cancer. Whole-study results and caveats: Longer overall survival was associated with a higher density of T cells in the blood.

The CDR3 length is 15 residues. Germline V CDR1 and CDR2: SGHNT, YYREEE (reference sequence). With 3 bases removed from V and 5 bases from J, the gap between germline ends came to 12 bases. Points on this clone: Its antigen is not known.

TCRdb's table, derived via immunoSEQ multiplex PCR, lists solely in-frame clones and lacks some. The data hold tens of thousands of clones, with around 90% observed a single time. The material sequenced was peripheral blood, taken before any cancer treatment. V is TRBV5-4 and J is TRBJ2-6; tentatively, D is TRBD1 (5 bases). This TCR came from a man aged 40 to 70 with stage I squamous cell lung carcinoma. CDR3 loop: CASSSDTTRANVLTF. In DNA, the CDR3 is TGTGCCAGCAGCTCGGACACCACGCGGGCCAACGTCCTGACTTTC.